This T cell receptor beta chain stems from a study of CD8 T cells in ankylosing spondylitis. General study points: Clones linked to disease were reported to show significant enrichment in matched ankylosing spondylitis synovial fluid.

The CDR3 totals 14 residues. Trimming stripped 8 bases from V and 8 bases from J, with 19 bases between. Germline CDR1 is SGHTA and CDR2 is FQGNSA. In this sample, this clonotype turned up a few times. Its target is unknown. TCRdb passed the 5' RACE reads through MiXCR, listing each CDR3 protein once. The sample contains roughly 100,000 distinct CDR3 sequences, approximately 25% of which appear only once. The sequenced material came from synovial fluid, either unsorted or a sorted T cell fraction (not recorded which). The chain links TRBV7-2 to TRBJ2-1; D is possibly TRBD1 or TRBD2 (6 bases each). The origin of this receptor is a male donor with ankylosing spondylitis. In DNA form, the CDR3 reads TGTGCCAGCGTGCTTACGCGGGACACCCATGAGCAGTTCTTC. Encoded protein: CASVLTRDTHEQFF.